These T cell receptor beta chains were read from a single sample in a study of T cell responses to AZD1222 COVID-19 vaccine. The repertoire was sequenced with immunoSEQ multiplex PCR; TCRdb's copy has only in-frame clones and lacks some. The table shows roughly 51,000 clones, with around 92% occurring only once. The sequenced sample was peripheral blood, obtained 28 days after the second AZD1222 dose. Every receptor here comes from an adult who received the AZD1222 COVID-19 vaccine. The CDR3 runs from the conserved cysteine through the conserved F or W. A D gene is named only where the DNA matches it firmly. Clone size is given for some rows only: seen once, a few or many times, or a class if the clone is expanded.

V: TRBV29-1; size: once; length: 14; D: TRBD2; J: TRBJ2-1; CDR3: CSVAGGGAYNEQFF; DNA: TGCAGCGTTGCGGGAGGGGGGGCCTACAATGAGCAGTTCTTC
V: TRBV30; size: once; length: 14; D: NA; J: TRBJ2-5; CDR3: CAWSGGGGGETQYF; DNA: TGTGCCTGGAGTGGAGGAGGGGGCGGCGAGACCCAGTACTTC
V: TRBV2; size: NA; length: 14; D: TRBD1; J: TRBJ1-2; CDR3: CASSPDRGRFGYTF; DNA: TGTGCCAGCAGTCCGGACAGGGGCCGTTTTGGCTACACCTTC
V: TRBV19; size: NA; length: 14; D: NA; J: TRBJ1-5; CDR3: CASSLRHAGLPQHF; DNA: TGTGCCAGTAGCCTTAGGCACGCGGGGTTGCCCCAGCATTTT
V: TRBV12-3/TRBV12-4; size: NA; length: 12; D: NA; J: TRBJ2-7; CDR3: CASSLPYYEQYF; DNA: TGTGCCAGCAGTTTACCCTACTACGAGCAGTACTTC
V: TRBV18; size: once; length: 13; D: NA; J: TRBJ2-5; CDR3: CASSPARGETQYF; DNA: TGTGCCAGCTCACCCGCTAGGGGGGAGACCCAGTACTTC
V: TRBV5-4; size: NA; length: 16; D: NA; J: TRBJ2-1; CDR3: CASSPGSFLKYNEQFF; DNA: TGTGCCAGCAGCCCAGGGAGCTTCCTGAAGTACAATGAGCAGTTCTTC
V: TRBV7-7; size: NA; length: 13; D: NA; J: TRBJ2-1; CDR3: CASSLSGDNEQFF; DNA: TGTGCCAGCAGCTTATCTGGAGACAATGAGCAGTTCTTC
V: TRBV6-5; size: NA; length: 14; D: TRBD1; J: TRBJ2-1; CDR3: CASSLGQDYNEQFF; DNA: TGTGCCAGCAGTCTCGGACAGGACTACAATGAGCAGTTCTTC
V: TRBV19; size: NA; length: 12; D: NA; J: TRBJ1-2; CDR3: CASSTDIYGYTF; DNA: TGTGCCAGTAGTACGGATATTTATGGCTACACCTTC
V: TRBV19; size: NA; length: 15; D: TRBD2; J: TRBJ2-7; CDR3: CASSLGAGGRDEQYF; DNA: TGTGCCAGTTCCCTCGGGGCGGGAGGGAGAGACGAGCAGTACTTC
V: TRBV2; size: NA; length: 14; D: TRBD1; J: TRBJ2-7; CDR3: CASSPRTGIDEQYF; DNA: TGTGCCAGCAGTCCTAGGACAGGGATCGACGAGCAGTACTTC
V: TRBV11-2; size: once; length: 16; D: TRBD2; J: TRBJ2-7; CDR3: CASSFLAGGQIFEQYF; DNA: TGTGCCAGCAGCTTCCTAGCGGGAGGGCAAATTTTCGAGCAGTACTTC
V: TRBV29-1; size: NA; length: 13; D: NA; J: TRBJ1-2; CDR3: CSVEATASYGYTF; DNA: TGCAGCGTTGAAGCGACAGCATCCTATGGCTACACCTTC
V: TRBV2; size: once; length: 13; D: NA; J: TRBJ1-5; CDR3: CASTGDGNQPQHF; DNA: TGTGCCAGCACCGGCGATGGCAATCAGCCCCAGCATTTT
V: TRBV7-2; size: NA; length: 15; D: TRBD2; J: TRBJ2-1; CDR3: CASSLAGGRGGEQFF; DNA: TGTGCCAGCAGCTTAGCTGGCGGGAGGGGTGGTGAGCAGTTCTTC
V: TRBV24-1; size: NA; length: 11; D: NA; J: TRBJ2-5; CDR3: CATSDGETQYF; DNA: TGTGCCACCAGTGATGGTGAGACCCAGTACTTC
V: TRBV25-1; size: NA; length: 13; D: NA; J: TRBJ1-5; CDR3: CASSDYNDQPQHF; DNA: TGTGCCAGCAGTGATTACAACGATCAGCCCCAGCATTTT
V: TRBV2; size: NA; length: 14; D: NA; J: TRBJ1-2; CDR3: CASNSGGLNYGYTF; DNA: TGTGCCAGCAATAGTGGCGGACTTAACTATGGCTACACCTTC
V: TRBV6-1; size: NA; length: 19; D: TRBD1; J: TRBJ1-1; CDR3: CASSKGGGGQGRTNTEAFF; DNA: TGTGCCAGCAGTAAAGGGGGGGGTGGACAGGGAAGGACGAACACTGAAGCTTTCTTT
V: TRBV6-5; size: NA; length: 13; D: TRBD2; J: TRBJ2-1; CDR3: CASRAGEGDEQFF; DNA: TGTGCCAGCAGAGCGGGGGAGGGCGATGAGCAGTTCTTC
V: TRBV6-5; size: NA; length: 15; D: NA; J: TRBJ1-3; CDR3: CASRLAVNSGNTIYF; DNA: TGTGCCAGCAGGCTTGCAGTGAACTCTGGAAACACCATATATTTT